These 8 T cell receptor beta chains share one sample of origin, sequenced in a study of blood T cell repertoires in COVID-19. The repertoire was sequenced with immunoSEQ multiplex PCR; TCRdb's copy has only in-frame clones and lacks some. The sample lists over 150,000 clones; roughly 85% were seen once. Source material: PBMCs or T cells enriched from blood (not recorded which). Every receptor here comes from a man aged 35-49 years who had recovered from COVID-19.

This chain links TRBV6-2 or TRBV6-3 with TRBJ2-6; TRBD1 might be the D (6 bases). Germline CDR1 MNHEY, CDR2 SVGEGT. The CDR3 totals 16 residues. V shed 6 bases and J shed 2 bases, with 14 bases lying between them. The CDR3 DNA follows: TGTGCCAGCAGCCCTTCGTGGGGGCCTGGGGCCAACGTCCTGACTTTC. This encodes CASSPSWGPGANVLTF.

The rearrangement joins TRBV12-3 or TRBV12-4 to TRBJ1-2; the D is unclear. The CDR3 is made up of 13 amino acids. V was clipped by 5 bases and J by 9 bases, with 16 bases between them. DNA of the CDR3: TGTGCCAGCAGTCCGAACACCCCTAGAAGCTACACCTTC. Its protein is CASSPNTPRSYTF.

Worth noting for this clone: This sample includes further DNA sequences coding for the same CDR3. V and J are TRBV20-1 and TRBJ1-1; a possible D gene is TRBD1 (5 bases). This CDR3 spans 11 amino acids. Germline values: CDR1 DFQATT, CDR2 SNEGSKA (reference sequence). Between the trimmed V and J ends, which lost 6 bases and 5 bases, there was a span of 10 bases. In DNA, the CDR3 is TGCAGTGCCCGCCCAGGGACTGAAGCTTTCTTT. It codes for CSARPGTEAFF.

This chain links TRBV6-5 with TRBJ1-1; D call uncertain. The CDR3 extends over 12 amino acids. Germline loops: CDR1 MNHEY, CDR2 SVGAGI. Trimming took off 5 bases at V and 7 bases at J, with 11 bases between the two ends. The CDR3 DNA follows: TGTGCCAGCAGTCCCGGGTTGAGTGAAGCTTTCTTT. This gives the protein CASSPGLSEAFF.

The J gene is TRBJ1-3, the V gene TRBV3-1 (or the pseudogene TRBV3-2); perhaps TRBD1 as D (6 bases). CDR3 length equals 15 residues. Trimming removed 5 bases from V and 2 bases from J, with 13 bases in between. Per the germline V gene, CDR1 is LGHDT and CDR2 is YNNKEL (reference sequence). In DNA, the CDR3 is TGTGCCAGCAGCTCTCGAGGGGGTGCTGGAAACACCATATATTTT. Its translation: CASSSRGGAGNTIYF.

In its sample, this clone was seen once. CDR3 sequence (DNA): TGTGCCAGCAGCTACGAGAGGAGCACAGATACGCAGTATTTT. Its protein product is CASSYERSTDTQYF. The chain employs TRBV5-5 and TRBJ2-3; D unresolved. The CDR3 is 14 residues long. The germline V and J ends were trimmed by 3 bases and 0 bases, with 8 bases remaining between them. Germline V gives CDR1 SGHKS, CDR2 YYEKEE (reference sequence).

The chain couples TRBV10-2 to TRBJ1-2; 7 bases fit TRBD1. The CDR3 consists of 14 residues. V trimming: 7 bases; J trimming: 4 bases; junction bases outside the gene matches: 9. CDR1 WSHSY and CDR2 SAAADI come from the germline V gene. This chain's CDR3 is CASKEDRLGYGYTF. The CDR3 DNA follows: TGCGCCAGCAAAGAGGACAGGCTAGGCTATGGCTACACCTTC.

This chain connects TRBV10-3 to TRBJ1-5; 10 bases map to TRBD1. Germline CDR1 reads ENHRY; CDR2 reads SYGVKD. This CDR3 comprises 16 residues. With 3 bases clipped from V and 6 bases from J, the junction kept 8 bases outside the gene matches. CDR3 loop: CAISDIETGGGQPQHF. The CDR3 bases are TGTGCCATCAGTGATATTGAGACAGGGGGCGGTCAGCCCCAGCATTTT.